One sample yielded the 2 T cell receptor beta chains listed below, sequenced in a study of Graves' ophthalmopathy and Graves' hyperthyroidism. RNA transcripts provided the template for amplifying TCR beta CDR3 regions. HTBI primers served in a first-round RT-PCR, which a second-round multiplex PCR followed. From the multiplex PCR reads, TCRdb called clonotypes with MiXCR, one entry per CDR3 protein. Seen here are roughly 480,000 distinct CDR3 sequences, approximately 15% observed once, and the top ten hold 9.8%. Sequencing was performed on blood. The receptors here all came from a woman under 40 with Graves' ophthalmopathy.

This clonotype appeared many times. This chain links TRBV3-1 with TRBJ1-1, with a weak D call TRBD1 (5 bases). V lost 2 bases to trimming and J lost 4 bases, with 11 bases between them. The CDR3 runs 14 residues. Germline-derived CDR1 and CDR2 are LGHDT and YNNKEL (reference sequence). The CDR3 DNA reads TGTGCCAGCAGCCAACCGGGGGTAGGCACTGAAGCTTTCTTT. Protein: CASSQPGVGTEAFF.

There are many counts of this clonotype. The rearrangement links TRBV5-1 to TRBJ1-2; D ambiguous. Germline V lookup: CDR1 SGHRS, CDR2 YFSETQ. The germline V and J ends were trimmed by 4 bases and 4 bases, with 14 bases remaining between them. The CDR3 is 14 amino acids. The CDR3 sequence is CASSPSGGPYGYTF. The CDR3 coding sequence is TGCGCCAGCAGCCCTTCGGGAGGACCCTATGGCTACACCTTC.